A selection of T cell receptor beta chains follows, all from one sample in a study of T-cell reconstitution after alpha-beta-depleted transplantation in children. TCRdb fed the PCR reads into MiXCR, producing one record per CDR3 protein. Of 80,000 to 95,000 distinct CDR3 sequences in the sample, 7% to 9% were seen once. Sequences were derived from PBMCs from the stem cell graft donor, sampled from the stem cell graft. The receptors were gathered from a human donor who donated a stem cell graft to a child with congenital amegakaryocytic thrombocytopenia. Each CDR3 is given with its conserved first and last residue. A D gene is named only where the DNA matches it firmly. Some rows have no size entry. The others give once, few or many, or a class for an expanded clone.

d_gene: NA
v_gene: TRBV6-1
abundance: many
j_gene: TRBJ1-5
CDR3aa: CASSEATGSNQPQHF
CDR3nt: TGTGCCAGCAGTGAAGCGACAGGTAGCAATCAGCCCCAGCATTTT

d_gene: TRBD1
v_gene: TRBV9
abundance: many
j_gene: TRBJ1-1
CDR3aa: CASSGQGGAEAFF
CDR3nt: TGTGCCAGCAGCGGACAGGGGGGGGCTGAAGCTTTCTTT

d_gene: TRBD2
v_gene: TRBV7-3
abundance: many
j_gene: TRBJ2-2
CDR3aa: CASSFPTSGSAGELFF
CDR3nt: TGTGCCAGCAGCTTTCCGACTAGCGGGAGTGCCGGGGAGCTGTTTTTT

d_gene: NA
v_gene: TRBV6-5
abundance: many
j_gene: TRBJ2-3
CDR3aa: CASRKGTGTQYF
CDR3nt: TGTGCCAGCAGGAAGGGGACCGGTACGCAGTATTTT

d_gene: TRBD1
v_gene: TRBV5-1
abundance: many
j_gene: TRBJ2-2
CDR3aa: CASSLEGQGDTGELFF
CDR3nt: TGCGCCAGCAGCTTGGAGGGACAGGGAGACACCGGGGAGCTGTTTTTT

d_gene: NA
v_gene: TRBV12-3/TRBV12-4
abundance: many
j_gene: TRBJ1-2
CDR3aa: CASSFRGAAGYTF
CDR3nt: TGTGCCAGCAGTTTTCGGGGGGCAGCCGGCTACACCTTC

d_gene: TRBD1
v_gene: TRBV3-1
abundance: many
j_gene: TRBJ1-2
CDR3aa: CASSDRGRWSGYTF
CDR3nt: TGTGCCAGCAGCGACAGGGGTAGATGGTCGGGCTACACCTTC

d_gene: NA
v_gene: TRBV4-1
abundance: many
j_gene: TRBJ2-1
CDR3aa: CASSQEGGNEQFF
CDR3nt: TGCGCCAGCAGCCAAGAAGGAGGCAATGAGCAGTTCTTC

d_gene: TRBD1
v_gene: TRBV5-1
abundance: many
j_gene: TRBJ2-1
CDR3aa: CASSPLDRGDEQFF
CDR3nt: TGCGCCAGCAGCCCTCTGGACAGGGGTGATGAGCAGTTCTTC

d_gene: NA
v_gene: TRBV3-1
abundance: many
j_gene: TRBJ2-7
CDR3aa: CASSQDPWGKTYEQYF
CDR3nt: TGTGCCAGCAGCCAAGATCCGTGGGGTAAGACCTACGAGCAGTACTTC

d_gene: NA
v_gene: TRBV2
abundance: NA
j_gene: TRBJ1-6
CDR3aa: CASSESRQGYSPLHF
CDR3nt: TGTGCCAGCAGTGAGAGTCGGCAGGGGTATTCACCCCTCCACTTT

d_gene: TRBD2
v_gene: TRBV20-1
abundance: many
j_gene: TRBJ2-7
CDR3aa: CSATGTSGRSSYEQYF
CDR3nt: TGCAGTGCTACTGGGACTAGCGGGAGGAGCTCCTACGAGCAGTACTTC

d_gene: TRBD1
v_gene: TRBV7-3
abundance: many
j_gene: TRBJ1-1
CDR3aa: CASSSAPGGTEAFF
CDR3nt: TGTGCCAGCAGCTCAGCCCCAGGGGGCACTGAAGCTTTCTTT

d_gene: NA
v_gene: TRBV7-9
abundance: NA
j_gene: TRBJ1-1
CDR3aa: CASSLAAGTTEAFF
CDR3nt: TGTGCCAGCAGCTTAGCCGCGGGCACGACTGAAGCTTTCTTT

d_gene: NA
v_gene: TRBV6-5
abundance: many
j_gene: TRBJ2-3
CDR3aa: CASSYFSSGTQYF
CDR3nt: TGTGCCAGCAGTTACTTTTCCTCGGGTACGCAGTATTTT

d_gene: NA
v_gene: TRBV18
abundance: many
j_gene: TRBJ1-4
CDR3aa: CASSPPSGGFNEKLFF
CDR3nt: TGTGCCAGCTCACCTCCCTCCGGGGGCTTTAATGAAAAACTGTTTTTT

d_gene: NA
v_gene: TRBV7-9
abundance: NA
j_gene: TRBJ2-3
CDR3aa: CASSLSWADRTDTQYF
CDR3nt: TGTGCCAGCAGCTTGAGCTGGGCGGATAGGACAGATACGCAGTATTTT

d_gene: NA
v_gene: TRBV7-2
abundance: many
j_gene: TRBJ2-5
CDR3aa: CASSFAVDQKTQYF
CDR3nt: TGTGCCAGCAGCTTCGCGGTGGACCAAAAGACCCAGTACTTC

d_gene: NA
v_gene: TRBV5-1
abundance: many
j_gene: TRBJ2-2
CDR3aa: CASSETRSAGELFF
CDR3nt: TGCGCCAGCAGCGAGACAAGGAGTGCCGGGGAGCTGTTTTTT

d_gene: TRBD1
v_gene: TRBV20-1
abundance: many
j_gene: TRBJ2-3
CDR3aa: CSVGQGYTDTQYF
CDR3nt: TGCAGTGTGGGACAGGGTTACACAGATACGCAGTATTTT

d_gene: NA
v_gene: TRBV5-1
abundance: NA
j_gene: TRBJ1-3
CDR3aa: CASSLVPGPFSGNTINF
CDR3nt: TGCGCCAGCAGCTTGGTTCCGGGGCCTTTCTCTGGAAACACCATAAATTTT

d_gene: NA
v_gene: TRBV5-5
abundance: many
j_gene: TRBJ2-2
CDR3aa: CASSFEGGELFF
CDR3nt: TGTGCCAGCAGCTTTGAGGGCGGGGAGCTGTTTTTT

d_gene: NA
v_gene: TRBV12-3/TRBV12-4
abundance: many
j_gene: TRBJ2-2
CDR3aa: CASSLGNTGELFF
CDR3nt: TGTGCCAGCAGTTTGGGAAACACCGGGGAGCTGTTTTTT

d_gene: NA
v_gene: TRBV3-1
abundance: few
j_gene: TRBJ1-6
CDR3aa: CASSPGVLSRSPLHF
CDR3nt: TGTGCCAGCAGCCCGGGAGTCCTATCCAGATCACCCCTCCACTTT

d_gene: TRBD1
v_gene: TRBV6-5
abundance: many
j_gene: TRBJ1-6
CDR3aa: CASSYRQGGVYNSPLHF
CDR3nt: TGTGCCAGCAGTTACAGACAGGGAGGGGTATATAATTCACCCCTCCACTTT

d_gene: TRBD2
v_gene: TRBV20-1
abundance: many
j_gene: TRBJ2-3
CDR3aa: CSAQGLAGYGTDTQYF
CDR3nt: TGCAGTGCTCAGGGACTAGCGGGATATGGGACAGATACGCAGTATTTT

d_gene: TRBD2
v_gene: TRBV20-1
abundance: few
j_gene: TRBJ2-5
CDR3aa: CSARETSGKETQYF
CDR3nt: TGCAGTGCTAGAGAGACTAGCGGGAAAGAGACCCAGTACTTC

d_gene: NA
v_gene: TRBV5-8
abundance: many
j_gene: TRBJ1-2
CDR3aa: CASSRTSNYGYTF
CDR3nt: TGTGCCAGCAGCCGGACCTCTAACTATGGCTACACCTTC

d_gene: NA
v_gene: TRBV20-1
abundance: many
j_gene: TRBJ2-5
CDR3aa: CSAGGGGETQYF
CDR3nt: TGCAGTGCGGGTGGGGGGGGCGAGACCCAGTACTTC

d_gene: NA
v_gene: TRBV7-2
abundance: many
j_gene: TRBJ2-3
CDR3aa: CASSFDGTDTQYF
CDR3nt: TGTGCCAGCAGCTTCGATGGCACAGATACGCAGTATTTT

d_gene: TRBD1
v_gene: TRBV4-3
abundance: many
j_gene: TRBJ2-1
CDR3aa: CASSQGSQGDYNEQFF
CDR3nt: TGCGCCAGCAGCCAAGGGAGCCAGGGGGATTACAATGAGCAGTTCTTC

d_gene: NA
v_gene: TRBV2
abundance: NA
j_gene: TRBJ2-5
CDR3aa: CASIYGVQETQYF
CDR3nt: TGTGCCAGCATTTACGGAGTGCAAGAGACCCAGTACTTC

d_gene: NA
v_gene: TRBV30
abundance: many
j_gene: TRBJ2-5
CDR3aa: CAWSPTTLYQETQYF
CDR3nt: TGTGCCTGGAGTCCCACCACTCTGTACCAAGAGACCCAGTACTTC

d_gene: NA
v_gene: TRBV12-3/TRBV12-4
abundance: many
j_gene: TRBJ2-7
CDR3aa: CASSFMDTYEQYF
CDR3nt: TGTGCCAGCAGTTTTATGGACACCTACGAGCAGTACTTC

d_gene: TRBD1
v_gene: TRBV12-5
abundance: few
j_gene: TRBJ1-5
CDR3aa: CASWGDRTNNQPQHF
CDR3nt: TGTGCTAGCTGGGGGGACAGGACTAACAATCAGCCCCAGCATTTT

d_gene: NA
v_gene: TRBV29-1
abundance: many
j_gene: TRBJ2-5
CDR3aa: CSVGAYQETQYF
CDR3nt: TGCAGCGTGGGGGCCTACCAAGAGACCCAGTACTTC

d_gene: TRBD1
v_gene: TRBV20-1
abundance: many
j_gene: TRBJ1-5
CDR3aa: CSARDPTGQGAQQPQHF
CDR3nt: TGCAGTGCTAGAGATCCTACGGGACAGGGGGCCCAACAGCCCCAGCATTTT

d_gene: NA
v_gene: TRBV18
abundance: many
j_gene: TRBJ1-1
CDR3aa: CASSLQNTEAFF
CDR3nt: TGTGCCAGCTCACTACAGAACACTGAAGCTTTCTTT

d_gene: NA
v_gene: TRBV28
abundance: many
j_gene: TRBJ1-2
CDR3aa: CASSFAGQSSNYGYTF
CDR3nt: TGTGCCAGCAGTTTTGCCGGGCAGAGCTCTAACTATGGCTACACCTTC

d_gene: TRBD1
v_gene: TRBV15
abundance: many
j_gene: TRBJ1-2
CDR3aa: CATSGRDRGKDYGYTF
CDR3nt: TGTGCCACCAGCGGCCGGGACAGGGGTAAAGACTATGGCTACACCTTC

d_gene: NA
v_gene: TRBV15
abundance: many
j_gene: TRBJ2-1
CDR3aa: CATSRPRLRPYF
CDR3nt: TGTGCCACCAGCAGACCCCGGTTGCGCCCCTATTTC

d_gene: NA
v_gene: TRBV20-1
abundance: many
j_gene: TRBJ1-6
CDR3aa: CSARGPGNLNSPLHF
CDR3nt: TGCAGTGCTAGAGGTCCGGGAAACCTGAATTCACCCCTCCACTTT

d_gene: NA
v_gene: TRBV4-3
abundance: many
j_gene: TRBJ2-1
CDR3aa: CASSLNTGFYNEQFF
CDR3nt: TGCGCCAGCAGCCTAAACACAGGTTTTTACAATGAGCAGTTCTTC

d_gene: NA
v_gene: TRBV29-1
abundance: many
j_gene: TRBJ2-2
CDR3aa: CSVGTEGAGELFF
CDR3nt: TGCAGCGTTGGGACGGAGGGGGCCGGGGAGCTGTTTTTT

d_gene: TRBD2
v_gene: TRBV4-2
abundance: many
j_gene: TRBJ2-7
CDR3aa: CASSQDPAGGYEQYF
CDR3nt: TGTGCCAGCAGCCAAGATCCAGCGGGGGGCTACGAGCAGTACTTC

d_gene: NA
v_gene: TRBV7-8
abundance: NA
j_gene: TRBJ2-2
CDR3aa: CASSSRRITGELFF
CDR3nt: TGTGCCAGCAGCTCCCGACGGATCACCGGGGAGCTGTTTTTT

d_gene: NA
v_gene: TRBV5-1
abundance: few
j_gene: TRBJ2-7
CDR3aa: CASSPLGSSSYEQYF
CDR3nt: TGCGCCAGCAGCCCCCTGGGAAGCAGCTCCTACGAGCAGTACTTC

d_gene: TRBD1
v_gene: TRBV10-3
abundance: many
j_gene: TRBJ2-2
CDR3aa: CAIRGTGNTGELFF
CDR3nt: TGTGCCATCAGAGGGACAGGGAACACCGGGGAGCTGTTTTTT

d_gene: NA
v_gene: TRBV12-3/TRBV12-4
abundance: many
j_gene: TRBJ2-7
CDR3aa: CASSLTRGSEQYF
CDR3nt: TGTGCCAGCAGTCTCACGCGGGGTTCCGAGCAGTACTTC

d_gene: NA
v_gene: TRBV20-1
abundance: many
j_gene: TRBJ1-6
CDR3aa: CSATPPRDNSPLHF
CDR3nt: TGCAGTGCTACCCCCCCCAGGGATAATTCACCCCTCCACTTT

d_gene: NA
v_gene: TRBV16
abundance: many
j_gene: TRBJ1-1
CDR3aa: CASSQYSGSTEAFF
CDR3nt: TGTGCCAGCAGCCAATATTCGGGTAGCACTGAAGCTTTCTTT

d_gene: TRBD1
v_gene: TRBV4-3
abundance: many
j_gene: TRBJ1-2
CDR3aa: CASSMTRTGNYGYTF
CDR3nt: TGCGCCAGCAGCATGACGCGGACAGGGAACTATGGCTACACCTTC

d_gene: NA
v_gene: TRBV24-1
abundance: many
j_gene: TRBJ2-7
CDR3aa: CATSEAGVHEQYF
CDR3nt: TGTGCCACCAGTGAAGCAGGGGTCCACGAGCAGTACTTC

d_gene: NA
v_gene: TRBV5-8
abundance: many
j_gene: TRBJ2-1
CDR3aa: CASSFMEGREQFF
CDR3nt: TGTGCCAGCAGCTTTATGGAGGGCCGTGAGCAGTTCTTC

d_gene: NA
v_gene: TRBV27
abundance: many
j_gene: TRBJ2-4
CDR3aa: CASSLLGSPANIQYF
CDR3nt: TGTGCCAGCAGTTTATTGGGTAGCCCGGCGAACATTCAGTACTTC

d_gene: NA
v_gene: TRBV20-1
abundance: many
j_gene: TRBJ1-6
CDR3aa: CSARDRGMTYNSPLHF
CDR3nt: TGCAGTGCTAGAGATCGGGGGATGACCTATAATTCACCCCTCCACTTT

d_gene: TRBD1
v_gene: TRBV5-5
abundance: many
j_gene: TRBJ1-4
CDR3aa: CASSLGDSRNEKLFF
CDR3nt: TGTGCCAGCAGCTTGGGGGACAGCCGTAATGAAAAACTGTTTTTT